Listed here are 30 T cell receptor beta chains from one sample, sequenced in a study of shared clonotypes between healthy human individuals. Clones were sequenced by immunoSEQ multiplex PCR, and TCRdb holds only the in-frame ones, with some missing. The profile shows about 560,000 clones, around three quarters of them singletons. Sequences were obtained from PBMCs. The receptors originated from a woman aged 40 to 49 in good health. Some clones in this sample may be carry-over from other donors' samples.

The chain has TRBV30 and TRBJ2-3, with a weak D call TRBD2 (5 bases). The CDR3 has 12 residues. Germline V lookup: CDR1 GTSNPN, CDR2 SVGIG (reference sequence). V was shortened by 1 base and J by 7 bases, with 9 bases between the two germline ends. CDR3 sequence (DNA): TGTGCCTGGAGTGGGACTCTCCATACGCAGTATTTT. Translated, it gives CAWSGTLHTQYF. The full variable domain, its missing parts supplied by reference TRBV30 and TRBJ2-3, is SQTIHQWPATLVQPVGSPLSLECTVEGTSNPNLYWYRQAAGRGLQLLFYSVGIGQISSEVPQNLSASRPQDRQFILSSKKLLLSDSGFYLCAWSGTLHTQYFGPGTRLTVL.

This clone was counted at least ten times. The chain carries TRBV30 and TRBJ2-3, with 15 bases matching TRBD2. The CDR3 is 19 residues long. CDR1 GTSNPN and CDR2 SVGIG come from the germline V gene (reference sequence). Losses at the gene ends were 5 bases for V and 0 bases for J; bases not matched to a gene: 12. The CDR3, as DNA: TGTGCCTGGGGCTCGGGACTAGCGGGAGGTGCTGGAAGCACAGATACGCAGTATTTT. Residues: CAWGSGLAGGAGSTDTQYF.

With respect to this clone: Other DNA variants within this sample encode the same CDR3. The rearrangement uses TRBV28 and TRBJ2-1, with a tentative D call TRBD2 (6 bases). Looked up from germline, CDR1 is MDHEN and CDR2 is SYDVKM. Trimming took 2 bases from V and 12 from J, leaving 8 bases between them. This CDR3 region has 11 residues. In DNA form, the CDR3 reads TGTGCCAGCAGTTTAGGGGGAGGGCAGTTCTTC. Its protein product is CASSLGGGQFF.

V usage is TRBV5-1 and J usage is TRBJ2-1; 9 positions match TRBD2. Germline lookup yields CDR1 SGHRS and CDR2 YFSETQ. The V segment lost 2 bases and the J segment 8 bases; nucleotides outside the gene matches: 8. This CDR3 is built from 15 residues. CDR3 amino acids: CASSFSSGRDYEQFF. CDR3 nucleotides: TGCGCCAGCAGCTTTAGTAGCGGGAGAGACTATGAGCAGTTCTTC.

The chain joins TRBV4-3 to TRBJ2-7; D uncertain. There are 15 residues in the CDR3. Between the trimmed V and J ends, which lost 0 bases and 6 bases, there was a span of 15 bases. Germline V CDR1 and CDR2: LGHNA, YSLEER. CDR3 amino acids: CASSQENGPYGEQYF. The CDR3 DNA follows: TGCGCCAGCAGCCAAGAGAACGGGCCCTATGGCGAGCAGTACTTC.

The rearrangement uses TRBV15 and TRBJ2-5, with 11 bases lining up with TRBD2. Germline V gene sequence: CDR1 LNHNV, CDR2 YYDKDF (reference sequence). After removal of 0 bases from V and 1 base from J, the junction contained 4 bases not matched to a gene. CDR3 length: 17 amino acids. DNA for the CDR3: TGTGCCACCAGCAGAGATTTGACTAGCGGGGTCCAAGAGACCCAGTACTTC. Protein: CATSRDLTSGVQETQYF.

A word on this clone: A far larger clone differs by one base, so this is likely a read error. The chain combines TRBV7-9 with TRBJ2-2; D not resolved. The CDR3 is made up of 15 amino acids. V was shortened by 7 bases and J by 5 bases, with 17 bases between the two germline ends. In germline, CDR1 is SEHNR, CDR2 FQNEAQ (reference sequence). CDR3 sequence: CASNSPKIRTGELFF. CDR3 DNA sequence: TGTGCCAGCAATTCCCCCAAAATAAGGACCGGGGAGCTGTTTTTT. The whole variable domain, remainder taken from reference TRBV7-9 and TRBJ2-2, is DTGVSQNPRHKITKRGQNVTFRCDPISEHNRLYWYRQTLGQGPEFLTYFQNEAQLEKSRLLSDRFSAERPKGSFSTLEIQRTEQGDSAMYLCASNSPKIRTGELFFGEGSRLTVL.

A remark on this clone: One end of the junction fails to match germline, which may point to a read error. The CDR3 sequence: CARSKGPNEKLFF. Here the CDR3 DNA reads TGTGCCCGGAGTAAGGGACCGAATGAAAAACTGTTTTTT. The chain recombines TRBV30 with TRBJ1-4; TRBD1 might be the D (5 bases). Germline V gene sequence: CDR1 GTSNPN, CDR2 SVGIG (reference sequence). This CDR3 is built from 13 residues. The variable domain in full, with the rest retrieved from reference TRBV30 and TRBJ1-4, is SQTIHQWPATLVQPVGSPLSLECTVEGTSNPNLYWYRQAAGRGLQLLFYSVGIGQISSEVPQNLSASRPQDRQFILSSKKLLLSDSGFYLCARSKGPNEKLFFGSGTQLSVL.

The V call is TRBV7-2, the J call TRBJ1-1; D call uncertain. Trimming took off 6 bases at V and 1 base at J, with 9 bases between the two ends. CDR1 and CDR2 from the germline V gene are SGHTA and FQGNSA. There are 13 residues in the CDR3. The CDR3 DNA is TGTGCCAGCAGTTCAGTCCCGAACACTGAAGCTTTCTTT. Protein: CASSSVPNTEAFF.

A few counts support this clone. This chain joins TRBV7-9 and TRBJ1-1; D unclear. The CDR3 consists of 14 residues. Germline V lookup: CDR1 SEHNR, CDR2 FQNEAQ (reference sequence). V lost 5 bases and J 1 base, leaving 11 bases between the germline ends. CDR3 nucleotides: TGTGCCAGCAGCCCCCGTGATTGGAACACTGAAGCTTTCTTT. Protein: CASSPRDWNTEAFF.

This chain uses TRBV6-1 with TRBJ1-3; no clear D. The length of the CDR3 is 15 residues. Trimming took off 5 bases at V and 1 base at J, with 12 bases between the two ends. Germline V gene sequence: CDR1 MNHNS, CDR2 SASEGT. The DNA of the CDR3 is TGTGCCAGCAGTCTCCAATTGGAATCTGGAAACACCATATATTTT. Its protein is CASSLQLESGNTIYF.

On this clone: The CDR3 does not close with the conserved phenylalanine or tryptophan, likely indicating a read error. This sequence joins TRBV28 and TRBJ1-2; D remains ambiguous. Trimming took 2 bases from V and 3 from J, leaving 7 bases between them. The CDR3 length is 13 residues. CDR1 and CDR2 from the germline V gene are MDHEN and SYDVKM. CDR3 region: CASSLQTDYGYTS. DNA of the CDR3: TGTGCCAGCAGTTTACAGACCGACTATGGCTACACCTCC.

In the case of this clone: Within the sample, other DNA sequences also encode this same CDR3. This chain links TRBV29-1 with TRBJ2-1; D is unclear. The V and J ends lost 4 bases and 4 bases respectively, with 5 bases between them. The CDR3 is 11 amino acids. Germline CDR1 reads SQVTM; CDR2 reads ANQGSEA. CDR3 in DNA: TGCAGCGTTGCACTTTACAATGAGCAGTTCTTC. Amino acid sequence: CSVALYNEQFF.

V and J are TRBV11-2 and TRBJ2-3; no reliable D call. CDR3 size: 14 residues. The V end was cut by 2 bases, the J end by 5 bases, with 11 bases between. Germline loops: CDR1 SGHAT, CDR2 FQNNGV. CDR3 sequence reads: CASSLLQTGDTQYF. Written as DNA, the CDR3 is TGTGCCAGCAGCTTATTACAGACGGGAGATACGCAGTATTTT. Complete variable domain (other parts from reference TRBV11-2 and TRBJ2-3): EAGVAQSPRYKIIEKRQSVAFWCNPISGHATLYWYQQILGQGPKLLIQFQNNGVVDDSQLPKDRFSAERLKGVDSTLKIQPAKLEDSAVYLCASSLLQTGDTQYFGPGTRLTVL.

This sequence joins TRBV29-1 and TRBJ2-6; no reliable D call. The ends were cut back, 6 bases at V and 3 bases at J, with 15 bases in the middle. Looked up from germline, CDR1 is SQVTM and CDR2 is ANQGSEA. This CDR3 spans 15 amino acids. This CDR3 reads CSVTSGSSGANVLTF. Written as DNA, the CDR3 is TGCAGCGTAACCAGTGGGTCGAGTGGGGCCAACGTCCTGACTTTC.

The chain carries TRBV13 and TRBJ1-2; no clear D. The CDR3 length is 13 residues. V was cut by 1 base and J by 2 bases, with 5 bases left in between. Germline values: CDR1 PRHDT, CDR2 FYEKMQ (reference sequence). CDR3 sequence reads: CASSLVGNYGYTF. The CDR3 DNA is TGTGCCAGCAGCTTAGTAGGGAACTATGGCTACACCTTC.

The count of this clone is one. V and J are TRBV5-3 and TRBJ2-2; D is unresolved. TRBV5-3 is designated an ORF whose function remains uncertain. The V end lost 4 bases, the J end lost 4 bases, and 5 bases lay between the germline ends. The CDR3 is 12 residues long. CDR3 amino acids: CARSLCTGELFF. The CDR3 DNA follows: TGTGCCAGAAGCCTCTGCACCGGGGAGCTGTTTTTT.

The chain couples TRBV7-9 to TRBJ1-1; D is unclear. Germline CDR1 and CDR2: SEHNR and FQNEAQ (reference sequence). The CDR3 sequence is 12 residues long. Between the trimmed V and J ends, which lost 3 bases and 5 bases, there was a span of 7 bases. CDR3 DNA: TGTGCCAGCAGCTTTGCAGATACTGAAGCTTTCTTT. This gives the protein CASSFADTEAFF.

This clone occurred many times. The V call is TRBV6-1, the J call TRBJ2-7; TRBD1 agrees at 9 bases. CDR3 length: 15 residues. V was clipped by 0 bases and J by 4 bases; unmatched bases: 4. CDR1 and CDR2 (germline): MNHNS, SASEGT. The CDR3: CASSEAGTGRYEQYF. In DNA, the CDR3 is TGTGCCAGCAGTGAAGCAGGGACAGGGCGTTACGAGCAGTACTTC.

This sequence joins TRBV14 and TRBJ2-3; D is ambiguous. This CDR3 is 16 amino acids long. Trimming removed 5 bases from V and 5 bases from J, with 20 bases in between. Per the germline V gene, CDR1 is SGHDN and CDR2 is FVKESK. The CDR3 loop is CASSDSRYSPGDTQYF. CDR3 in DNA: TGTGCCAGCAGCGACTCGAGATACTCTCCAGGAGATACGCAGTATTTT.

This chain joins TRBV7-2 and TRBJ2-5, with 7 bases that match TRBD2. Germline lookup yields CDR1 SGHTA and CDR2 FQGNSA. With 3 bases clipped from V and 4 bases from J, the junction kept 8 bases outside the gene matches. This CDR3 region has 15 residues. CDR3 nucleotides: TGTGCCAGCAGCTTTCAGTGGGGGGAGGGAGAGACCCAGTACTTC. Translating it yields CASSFQWGEGETQYF.

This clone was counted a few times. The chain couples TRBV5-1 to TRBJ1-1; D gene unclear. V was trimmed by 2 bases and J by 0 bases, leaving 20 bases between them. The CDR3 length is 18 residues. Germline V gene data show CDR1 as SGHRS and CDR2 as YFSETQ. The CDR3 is CASSFGNSPPTLNTEAFF. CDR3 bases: TGCGCCAGCAGCTTCGGGAATTCGCCTCCTACTTTGAACACTGAAGCTTTCTTT.

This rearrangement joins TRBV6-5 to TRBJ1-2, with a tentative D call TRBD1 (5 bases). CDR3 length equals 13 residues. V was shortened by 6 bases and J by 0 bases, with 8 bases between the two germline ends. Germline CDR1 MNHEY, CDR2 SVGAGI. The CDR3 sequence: CASRGGPNYGYTF. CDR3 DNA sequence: TGTGCCAGCAGGGGGGGACCTAACTATGGCTACACCTTC.

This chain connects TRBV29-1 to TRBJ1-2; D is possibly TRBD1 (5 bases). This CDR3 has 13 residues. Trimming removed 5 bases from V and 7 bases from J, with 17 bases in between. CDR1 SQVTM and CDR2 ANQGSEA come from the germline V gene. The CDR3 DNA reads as TGCAGCGTTCAATCGCAGGGTTTCACTGGCTACACCTTC. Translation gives CSVQSQGFTGYTF. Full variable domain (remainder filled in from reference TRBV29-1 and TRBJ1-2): SAVISQKPSRDICQRGTSLTIQCQVDSQVTMMFWYRQQPGQSLTLIATANQGSEATYESGFVIDKFPISRPNLTFSTLTVSNMSPEDSSIYLCSVQSQGFTGYTFGSGTRLTVV.

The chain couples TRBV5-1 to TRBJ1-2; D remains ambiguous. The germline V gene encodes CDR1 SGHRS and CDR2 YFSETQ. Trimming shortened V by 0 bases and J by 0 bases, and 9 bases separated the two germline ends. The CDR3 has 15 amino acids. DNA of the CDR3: TGCGCCAGCAGCTTGGATACCGTAGCTAACTATGGCTACACCTTC. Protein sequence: CASSLDTVANYGYTF.

The CDR3 spells CASSLEAEPYEQYF. The CDR3 DNA follows: TGCGCCAGCAGCTTGGAAGCGGAGCCTTACGAGCAGTACTTC. The chain recombines TRBV5-1 with TRBJ2-7; tentative D call: TRBD2 (5 bases). CDR1 is SGHRS, CDR2 YFSETQ, per germline. Trimming pared 0 bases from V and 4 bases from J, leaving 11 bases between. The CDR3 loop spans 14 amino acids. The whole variable domain, remainder taken from reference TRBV5-1 and TRBJ2-7, is KAGVTQTPRYLIKTRGQQVTLSCSPISGHRSVSWYQQTPGQGLQFLFEYFSETQRNKGNFPGRFSGRQFSNSRSEMNVSTLELGDSALYLCASSLEAEPYEQYFGPGTRLTVT.

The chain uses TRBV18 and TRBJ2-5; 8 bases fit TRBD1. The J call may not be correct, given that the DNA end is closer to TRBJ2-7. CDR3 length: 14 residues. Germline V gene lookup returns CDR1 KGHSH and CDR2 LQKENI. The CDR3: CASSPADRGHEQYF. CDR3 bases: TGTGCCAGCTCACCTGCCGACAGGGGCCACGAGCAGTACTTC.

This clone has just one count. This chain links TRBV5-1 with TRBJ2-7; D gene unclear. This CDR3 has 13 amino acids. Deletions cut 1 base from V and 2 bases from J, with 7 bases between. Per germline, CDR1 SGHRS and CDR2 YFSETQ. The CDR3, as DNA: TGCGCCAGCAGCTTGACAACTACCTACGAGCAGTACTTC. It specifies CASSLTTTYEQYF.

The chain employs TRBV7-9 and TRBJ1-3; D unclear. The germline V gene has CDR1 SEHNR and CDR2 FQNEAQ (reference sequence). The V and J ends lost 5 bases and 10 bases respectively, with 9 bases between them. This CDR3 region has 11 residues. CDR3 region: CASSTEWTIYF. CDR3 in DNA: TGTGCCAGCAGCACGGAGTGGACCATATATTTT. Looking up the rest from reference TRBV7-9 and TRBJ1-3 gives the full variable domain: DTGVSQNPRHKITKRGQNVTFRCDPISEHNRLYWYRQTLGQGPEFLTYFQNEAQLEKSRLLSDRFSAERPKGSFSTLEIQRTEQGDSAMYLCASSTEWTIYFGEGSWLTVV.

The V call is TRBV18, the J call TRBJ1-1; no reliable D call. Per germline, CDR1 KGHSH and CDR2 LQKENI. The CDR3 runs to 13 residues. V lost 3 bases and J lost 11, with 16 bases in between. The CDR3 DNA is TGTGCCAGCTCACCGAGTGCGCAACGCATGGCTTTCTTT. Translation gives CASSPSAQRMAFF.